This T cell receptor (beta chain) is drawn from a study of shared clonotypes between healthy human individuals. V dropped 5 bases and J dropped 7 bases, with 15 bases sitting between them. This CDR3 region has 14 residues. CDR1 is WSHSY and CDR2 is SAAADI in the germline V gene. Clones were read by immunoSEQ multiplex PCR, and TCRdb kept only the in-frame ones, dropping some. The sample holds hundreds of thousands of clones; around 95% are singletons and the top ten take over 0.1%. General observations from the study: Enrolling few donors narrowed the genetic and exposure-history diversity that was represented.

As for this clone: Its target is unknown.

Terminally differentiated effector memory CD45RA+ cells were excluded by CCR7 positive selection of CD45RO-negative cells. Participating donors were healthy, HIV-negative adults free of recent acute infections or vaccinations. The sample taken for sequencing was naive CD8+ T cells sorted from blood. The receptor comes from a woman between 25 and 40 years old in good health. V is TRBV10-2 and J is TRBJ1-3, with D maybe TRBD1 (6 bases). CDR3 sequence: CASSHGGARNTIYF. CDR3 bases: TGCGCCAGCAGTCATGGGGGGGCGCGGAACACCATATATTTT.